This TCR beta chain originates from a study of T cell responses to AZD1222 COVID-19 vaccine. Study observations and caveats: Repertoire samples came only from after the peak T cell response. A reported finding is that nearly half of spike-specific TCRs target unmutated variant regions.

Regarding this clone: The antigen is undetermined.

Assay used: immunoSEQ multiplex PCR; TCRdb lists only in-frame clones, some missing. The sample consists of 130,000 to 150,000 clones, just over 90% of them appearing once. This CDR3 has 12 amino acids. Trimming cost V 6 bases and J 10 bases, with 15 bases left between them. The specimen comprised peripheral blood, sampled on day 0 of MenACWY control vaccination. V gene TRBV12-3 or TRBV12-4 combines with J gene TRBJ1-1; possibly TRBD1 for D (5 bases). The TCR sequence derives from an adult in good health. CDR3: CASSPGGSLAFF. CDR3 sequence (DNA): TGTGCCAGCAGCCCGGGGGGGTCACTAGCTTTCTTT.